This record concerns one T cell receptor beta chain sequence. Only in-frame clones appear in the TCRdb table, and some are missing; sequencing was by immunoSEQ multiplex PCR. Found here are about 150,000 clones, 93% of them singletons; the top ten hold around 2.2%. The data stem from a study of control samples from healthy donors and cancer patients. CDR3 size: 16 residues. With V trimmed by 0 bases and J by 7 bases, 11 bases remained unmatched. Germline V gives CDR1 LGHNA, CDR2 YNFKEQ. The chain combines TRBV4-2 with TRBJ2-7, with 8 bases aligning to TRBD1. Material for sequencing was blood. The clonotype comes from a man aged 50 or older in good health. The CDR3 DNA is TGTGCCAGCAGCCAAGATATGGCCAGGGGGCGGGATGAGCAGTACTTC. Protein sequence: CASSQDMARGRDEQYF.